The clone carrying this T cell receptor (beta chain) occurred once. Naive-designated CD8 cells lacked CD45RO, were positively enriched for CCR7, and omitted terminally differentiated effector memory CD45RA+ cells. These data belong to a study of shared clonotypes between healthy human individuals. This table comes from immunoSEQ multiplex PCR, and its TCRdb copy is limited to in-frame clones, with some not included. The table has some 2.1 million clones, around 95% seen once. The sequencing input was naive CD8+ T cells from PBMCs. This clonotype was sampled from a man younger than 35 in good health. Some clones in this sample may be carry-over from other donors' samples.

Here the CDR3 DNA reads TGTGCCAGCAGCGGGGATCGAGGTAGGGAACTGTTTTTT. Translated: CASSGDRGRELFF. V gene TRBV9 combines with J gene TRBJ1-4; D is uncertain. V was clipped by 3 bases and J by 12 bases, with 15 bases between them. CDR3 length equals 13 residues. Germline V lookup: CDR1 SGDLS, CDR2 YYNGEE.